This T cell receptor beta chain was identified in a study of type 1 regulatory T cells. Study-level information: T-allo10 is an in vitro-generated, Tr1-enriched CD4 T cell product specific for alloantigen.

TCRdb called the reads again in MiXCR, with one record for every CDR3 protein. The data show about 68,000 distinct CDR3 sequences, 50% to 70% seen once. T-allo10 cells from the graft donor were described as anergic, host-alloantigen-specific, and alloantigen-specific suppressors. The germline gives CDR1 MDHEN, CDR2 SYDVKM. The CDR3 totals 18 residues. Trimming removed 1 base from V and 2 bases from J, with 15 bases in between. In the case of this clonotype: The antigen remains undetermined.

Sequenced: cultured T cells, either the whole culture or a sorted T cell fraction (not recorded which). The subset: Tr1-enriched cell product generated in vitro against host alloantigens. The receptor comes from a human donor in good health. The chain employs TRBV28 and TRBJ2-6, with unresolved D. The DNA for the CDR3 is TGTGCCAGCAGTTTATACGGTGAAATAACCCCTGGGGCCAACGTCCTGACTTTC. Translating it yields CASSLYGEITPGANVLTF. The full variable domain, in which reference TRBV28 and TRBJ2-6 provide the parts outside the CDR3, is DVKVTQSSRYLVKRTGEKVFLECVQDMDHENMFWYRQDPGLGLRLIYFSYDVKMKEKGDIPEGYSVSREKKERFSLILESASTNQTSMYLCASSLYGEITPGANVLTFGAGSRLTVL.